This TCR beta chain comes out of a study of shared T cell receptors in the human thymus. In its sample, this clone was seen once. This CDR3 spans 14 amino acids. Germline V gives CDR1 GTSNPN, CDR2 SVGIG (reference sequence). V dropped 4 bases and J dropped 3; count of bases not matched to a gene: 7. Sequencing used immunoSEQ multiplex PCR; TCRdb keeps in-frame clones, though not all of them. The repertoire has about 500,000 clones, around 78% of them found once; the top ten carry around 0.012%. In addition, the sample was reused for a study of human thymus T cells. That study adds: Donor material was obtained from healthy Finnish infants undergoing corrective surgery for congenital heart defects. Thymic material originated from resections removed in the course of corrective heart surgery. Related research described thymic repertoires that were highly overlapping among unrelated individuals.

What was sequenced was thymocytes. The sequence was collected from a boy under two years old with a congenital heart defect. The chain recombines TRBV30 with TRBJ2-7; 9 nucleotides line up with TRBD1. The DNA for the CDR3 is TGTGCCTGGAATCCTCGGGACAGGGACTACGAGCAGTACTTC. As protein: CAWNPRDRDYEQYF.